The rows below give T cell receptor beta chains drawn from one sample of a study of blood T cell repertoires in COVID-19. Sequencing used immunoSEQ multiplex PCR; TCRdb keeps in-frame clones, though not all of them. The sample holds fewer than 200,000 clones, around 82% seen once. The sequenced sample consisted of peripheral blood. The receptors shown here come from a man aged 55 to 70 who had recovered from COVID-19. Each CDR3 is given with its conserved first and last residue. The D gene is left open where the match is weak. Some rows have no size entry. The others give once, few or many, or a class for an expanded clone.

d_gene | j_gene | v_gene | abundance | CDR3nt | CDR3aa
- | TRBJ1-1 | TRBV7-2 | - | TGTGCCAGCAGCTTAGCAGGGGCCGTCACTGAAGCTTTCTTT | CASSLAGAVTEAFF
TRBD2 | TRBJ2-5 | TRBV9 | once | TGTGCCAGCAGCGTCGGCCCGAGCGGGGGCCTAACAGTAGAGACCCAGTACTTC | CASSVGPSGGLTVETQYF
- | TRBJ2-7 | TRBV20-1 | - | TGCGCCGGGTACTTCTCGGGGGAGCAGTACTTC | CAGYFSGEQYF
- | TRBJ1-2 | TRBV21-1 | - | TGTGCCAGCAAACGGGGTTATGGCTACACCTTC | CASKRGYGYTF
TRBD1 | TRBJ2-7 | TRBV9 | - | TGTGCCAGCAGCCGACGGGACAGCCTGAGCTCCTACGAGCAGTACTTC | CASSRRDSLSSYEQYF
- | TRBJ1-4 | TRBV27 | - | TGTGCCAGCGGGGAGCGGGGCGGCCAACTGTTTTTT | CASGERGGQLFF
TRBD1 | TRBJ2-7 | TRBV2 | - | TGTGCCAGCAGTGAAGCCGGGACGCAGGGGGTCTACGAGCAGTACTTC | CASSEAGTQGVYEQYF
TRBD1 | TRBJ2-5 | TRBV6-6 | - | TGTGCCAGCAGTTACTCGGGACAGAGCTACCAAGAGACCCAGTACTTC | CASSYSGQSYQETQYF
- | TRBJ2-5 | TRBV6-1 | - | TGTGCCAGCAGTGAAAGCCCGTCGCCAGAGACCCAGTACTTC | CASSESPSPETQYF
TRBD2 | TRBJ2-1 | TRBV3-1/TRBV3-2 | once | TGTGCCAGCAGCGTAAGCGGGGTCCCCTACAATGAGCAGTTCTTC | CASSVSGVPYNEQFF
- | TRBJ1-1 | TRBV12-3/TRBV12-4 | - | TGTGCCAGCCGGTGGTCTGACACTGAAGCTTTCTTT | CASRWSDTEAFF
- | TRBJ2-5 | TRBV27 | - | TGTGCCAGCAGTTCCCGAGAGACCCAGTACTTC | CASSSRETQYF
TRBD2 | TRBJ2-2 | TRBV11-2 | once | TGTGCCAGCAGCCCCCCTCTGGGACTAGCGGAAAAGAACACCGGGGAGCTGTTTTTT | CASSPPLGLAEKNTGELFF
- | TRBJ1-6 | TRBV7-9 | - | TGTGCCAGCAGCTTCCCCCCTGTCTCTAGCTCCTATAATTCACCCCTCCACTTT | CASSFPPVSSSYNSPLHF
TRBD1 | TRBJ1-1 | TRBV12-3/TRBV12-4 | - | TGTGCCAGCATGGGGACAGGGGGCACTGAAGCTTTCTTT | CASMGTGGTEAFF
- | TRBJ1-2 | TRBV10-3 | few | TGTGCCATCAGTGAGTCGGGGAGGGGTAACTATGGCTACACCTTC | CAISESGRGNYGYTF
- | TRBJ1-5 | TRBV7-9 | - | TGTGCCAGCAGCTTAGGCGGGAATAGCAATCAGCCCCAGCATTTT | CASSLGGNSNQPQHF
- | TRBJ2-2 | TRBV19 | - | TGTGCCAGCACATCTCAAAAAAACACCGGGGAGCTGTTTTTT | CASTSQKNTGELFF
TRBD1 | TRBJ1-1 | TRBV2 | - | TGTGCCAGCAGTTTTACAGGGGGCTCTGACACTGAAGCTTTCTTT | CASSFTGGSDTEAFF
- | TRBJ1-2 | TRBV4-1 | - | TGCGCCAGCAGCCAAGAGTGGCGGGGGAGTGGCTACACCTTC | CASSQEWRGSGYTF
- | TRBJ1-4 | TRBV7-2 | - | TGTGCCAGCAGCTTAATGGGCCCTCAAGAAAAACTGTTTTTT | CASSLMGPQEKLFF
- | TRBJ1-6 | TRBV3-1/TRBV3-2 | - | TGTGCCAGCAGCCTGAATCTGGGGAGGATTTCACCCCTCCACTTT | CASSLNLGRISPLHF
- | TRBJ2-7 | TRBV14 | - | TGTGCCAGCAGCCAAGATCGTGGGTTGGGCAGGGTGGATGAGCAGTACTTC | CASSQDRGLGRVDEQYF
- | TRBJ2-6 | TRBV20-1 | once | TGCAGTGCTAGTCGTCCAGGGTTGGTTGCTGGGGCCAACGTCCTGACTTTC | CSASRPGLVAGANVLTF
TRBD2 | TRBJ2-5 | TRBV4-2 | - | TGTGCCAGCAGCCACCGGGGGGGACAAGAGACCCAGTACTTC | CASSHRGGQETQYF
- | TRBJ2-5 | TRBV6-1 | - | TGTGCCAGCAGTGAATTCCCCCCGACAGCCCCTGGGACCCAGTACTTC | CASSEFPPTAPGTQYF
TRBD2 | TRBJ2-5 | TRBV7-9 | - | TGTGCCAGCAGCCCGTGGACGGGGGGTCTTCAAGAGACCCAGTACTTC | CASSPWTGGLQETQYF
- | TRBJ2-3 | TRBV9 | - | TGTGCCAGCAGCCAGGGACTCAACACAGATACGCAGTATTTT | CASSQGLNTDTQYF
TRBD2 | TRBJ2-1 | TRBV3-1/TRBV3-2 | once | TGTGCCAGCAGCCCAAATCTAAGCGGGGGAGCCTACAATGAGCAGTTCTTC | CASSPNLSGGAYNEQFF
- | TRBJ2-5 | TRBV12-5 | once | TGTGCTAGTGGTCGAATGGGGGGACGGACCCAGTACTTC | CASGRMGGRTQYF
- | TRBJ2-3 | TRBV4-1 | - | TGCGCCAGCAGCACCTTAGCAAACACAGATACGCAGTATTTT | CASSTLANTDTQYF
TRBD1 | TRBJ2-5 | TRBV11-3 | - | TGTGCCAGCAGCCCCGGGACAGGAGAGACCCAGTACTTC | CASSPGTGETQYF
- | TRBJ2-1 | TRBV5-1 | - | TGCGCCAGCAGCTTGAGCGGAACAGGGTTGGGCTACAATGAGCAGTTCTTC | CASSLSGTGLGYNEQFF
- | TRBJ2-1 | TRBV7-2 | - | TGTGCCAGCAGCTTAGGAGGACAGAACAATGAGCAGTTCTTC | CASSLGGQNNEQFF
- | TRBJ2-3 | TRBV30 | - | TGTGCCTGGAAGGAGGCCGGCACAGATACGCAGTATTTT | CAWKEAGTDTQYF
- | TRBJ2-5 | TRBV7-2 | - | TGTGCCAGCAGTAAGGGGGGGAGCCAAGAGACCCAGTACTTC | CASSKGGSQETQYF
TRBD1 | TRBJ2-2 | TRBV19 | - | TGTGCCAGTAGTGCGGACAGGGGGTATACCGGGGAGCTGTTTTTT | CASSADRGYTGELFF
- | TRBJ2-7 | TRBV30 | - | TGTGCCTGGAGTGTACATGACTACGAGCAGTACTTC | CAWSVHDYEQYF
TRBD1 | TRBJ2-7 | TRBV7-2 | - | TGTGCCAGCAGCTTAGTCCCAGGGGGCTACGAGCAGTACTTC | CASSLVPGGYEQYF
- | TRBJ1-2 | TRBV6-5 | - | TGTGCCAGCAGCCCCAAGGAGACTAACTATGGCTACACCTTC | CASSPKETNYGYTF
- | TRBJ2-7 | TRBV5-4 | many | TGTGCCAGCAGCCTCCTTAGTGAGCAGTACTTC | CASSLLSEQYF